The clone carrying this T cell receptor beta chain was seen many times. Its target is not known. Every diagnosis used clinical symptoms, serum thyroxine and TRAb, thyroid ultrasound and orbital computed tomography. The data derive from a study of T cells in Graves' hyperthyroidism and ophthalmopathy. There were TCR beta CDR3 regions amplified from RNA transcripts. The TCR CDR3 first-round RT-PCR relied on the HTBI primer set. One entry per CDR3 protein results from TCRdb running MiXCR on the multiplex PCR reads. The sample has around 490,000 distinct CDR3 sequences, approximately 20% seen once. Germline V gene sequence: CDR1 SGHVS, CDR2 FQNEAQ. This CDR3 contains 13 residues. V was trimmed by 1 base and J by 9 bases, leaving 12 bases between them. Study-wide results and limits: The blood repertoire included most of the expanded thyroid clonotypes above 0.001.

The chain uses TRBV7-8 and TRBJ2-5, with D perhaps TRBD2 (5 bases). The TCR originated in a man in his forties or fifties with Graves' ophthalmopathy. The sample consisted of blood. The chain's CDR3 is CASSLGTGVAQYF. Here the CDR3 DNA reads TGTGCCAGCAGCTTAGGTACCGGGGTGGCCCAGTACTTC.